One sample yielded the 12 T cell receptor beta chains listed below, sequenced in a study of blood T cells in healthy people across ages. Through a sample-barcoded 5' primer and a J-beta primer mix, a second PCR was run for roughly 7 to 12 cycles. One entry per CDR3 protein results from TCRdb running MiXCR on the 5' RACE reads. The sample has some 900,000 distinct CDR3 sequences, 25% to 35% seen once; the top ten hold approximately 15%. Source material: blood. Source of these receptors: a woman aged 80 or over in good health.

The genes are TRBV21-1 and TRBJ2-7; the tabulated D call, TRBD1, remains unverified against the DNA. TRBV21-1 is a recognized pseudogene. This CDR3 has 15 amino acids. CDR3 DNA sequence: TGTGCCAGCAGCACCTTCCTCGACAGAGCCTACGAGCAGTACTTC. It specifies CASSTFLDRAYEQYF.

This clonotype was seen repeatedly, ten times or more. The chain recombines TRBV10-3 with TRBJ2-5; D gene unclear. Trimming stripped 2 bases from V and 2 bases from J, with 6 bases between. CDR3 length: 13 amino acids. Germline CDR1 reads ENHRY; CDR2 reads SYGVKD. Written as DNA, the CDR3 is TGTGCCATCAGTGAGACCGGACAAGAGACCCAGTACTTC. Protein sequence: CAISETGQETQYF.

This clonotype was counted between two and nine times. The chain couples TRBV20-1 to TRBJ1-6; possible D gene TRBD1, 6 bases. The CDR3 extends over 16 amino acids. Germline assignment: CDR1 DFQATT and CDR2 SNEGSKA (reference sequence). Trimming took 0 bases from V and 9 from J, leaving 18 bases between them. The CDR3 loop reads CSAREPDRSPPSPLHF. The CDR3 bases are TGCAGTGCTAGAGAGCCCGACAGGTCCCCCCCTTCACCCCTCCACTTT.

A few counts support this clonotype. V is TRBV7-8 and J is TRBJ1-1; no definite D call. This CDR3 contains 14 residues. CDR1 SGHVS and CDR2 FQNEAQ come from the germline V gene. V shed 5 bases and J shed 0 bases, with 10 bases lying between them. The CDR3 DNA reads TGTGCCAGCAGCCCCTCTGGCGTGAACACTGAAGCTTTCTTT. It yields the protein CASSPSGVNTEAFF.

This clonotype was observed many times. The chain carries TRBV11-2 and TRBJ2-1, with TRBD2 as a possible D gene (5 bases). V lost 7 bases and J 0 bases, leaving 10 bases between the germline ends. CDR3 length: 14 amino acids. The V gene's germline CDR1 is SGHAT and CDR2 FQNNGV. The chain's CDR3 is CASKGAVSYNEQFF. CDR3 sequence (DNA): TGTGCCAGCAAAGGAGCGGTCTCCTACAATGAGCAGTTCTTC.

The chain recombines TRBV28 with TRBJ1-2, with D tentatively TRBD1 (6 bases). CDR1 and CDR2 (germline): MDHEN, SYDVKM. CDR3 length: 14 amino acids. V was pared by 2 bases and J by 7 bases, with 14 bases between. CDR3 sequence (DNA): TGTGCCAGCAGTTTAATTCACAGGGTGATTGGCTACACCTTC. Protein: CASSLIHRVIGYTF.

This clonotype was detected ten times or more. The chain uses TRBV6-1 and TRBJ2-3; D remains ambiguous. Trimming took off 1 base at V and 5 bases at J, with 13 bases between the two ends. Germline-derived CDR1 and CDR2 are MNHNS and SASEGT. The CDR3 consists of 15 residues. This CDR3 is CASSEDDFRQDTQYF. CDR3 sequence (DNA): TGTGCCAGCAGTGAAGACGACTTCAGACAAGATACGCAGTATTTT.

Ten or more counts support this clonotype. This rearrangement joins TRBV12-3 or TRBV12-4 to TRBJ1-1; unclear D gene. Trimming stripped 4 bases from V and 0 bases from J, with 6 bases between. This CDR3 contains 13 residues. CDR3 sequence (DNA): TGTGCCAGCAGTTCCCTTTTGAACACTGAAGCTTTCTTT. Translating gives CASSSLLNTEAFF.

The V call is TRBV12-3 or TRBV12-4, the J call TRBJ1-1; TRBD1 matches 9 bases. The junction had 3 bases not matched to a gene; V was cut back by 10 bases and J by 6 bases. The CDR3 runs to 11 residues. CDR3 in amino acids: CATGQGPEAFF. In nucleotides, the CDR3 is TGTGCCACGGGACAGGGTCCTGAAGCTTTCTTT.

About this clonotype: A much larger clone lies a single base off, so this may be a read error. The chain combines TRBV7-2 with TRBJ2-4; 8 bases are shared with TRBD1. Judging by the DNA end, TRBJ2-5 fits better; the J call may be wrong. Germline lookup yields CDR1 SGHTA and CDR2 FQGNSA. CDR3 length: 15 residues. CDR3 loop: CASRATGTGQGTQYF. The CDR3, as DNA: TGTGCCAGCAGAGCCACCGGGACAGGACAAGGGACCCAGTACTTC.

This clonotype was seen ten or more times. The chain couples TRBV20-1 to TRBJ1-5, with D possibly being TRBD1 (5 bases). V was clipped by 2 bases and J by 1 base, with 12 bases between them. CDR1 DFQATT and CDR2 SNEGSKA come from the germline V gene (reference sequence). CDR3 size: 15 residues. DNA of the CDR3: TGCAGTGCTAGACCTCGACAGTTAAGCAATCAGCCCCAGCATTTT. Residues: CSARPRQLSNQPQHF.

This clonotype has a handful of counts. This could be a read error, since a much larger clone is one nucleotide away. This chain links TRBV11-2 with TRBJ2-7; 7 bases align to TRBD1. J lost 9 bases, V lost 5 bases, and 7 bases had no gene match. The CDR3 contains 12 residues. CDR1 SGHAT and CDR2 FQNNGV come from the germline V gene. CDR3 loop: CASSPTGNGQYF. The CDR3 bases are TGTGCCAGCAGCCCGACAGGGAACGGGCAGTACTTC.